These T cell receptor beta chains were read from a single sample in a study of B cell selection in AIRE deficiency. Sequencing was performed with immunoSEQ multiplex PCR; in TCRdb, only in-frame clones are kept and a portion is missing. The sample records tens of thousands of clones, around 90% being singletons. Sequencing was carried out using CD4+CD25+ Tregs sorted from PBMCs. These receptors all come from a human donor in good health. Both conserved end residues are part of each CDR3. A D gene is named only where the DNA matches it firmly. Some rows mark clone size as missing; the rest say once, few, many or name a class of expanded clone.

J gene: TRBJ2-7
V gene: TRBV7-6
D gene: TRBD1
clone size: NA
CDR3 DNA: TGTGCCAGCAGCAACCGGGACAGCCTCCTATACGAGCAGTACTTC
CDR3 protein: CASSNRDSLLYEQYF

J gene: TRBJ1-4
V gene: TRBV5-4
D gene: NA
clone size: NA
CDR3 DNA: TGTGCCAGCAGCCCGAAGCCGCAGGAAGGATTGGGCGAAAAACTGTTTTTT
CDR3 protein: CASSPKPQEGLGEKLFF

J gene: TRBJ2-5
V gene: TRBV4-1
D gene: NA
clone size: NA
CDR3 DNA: TGCGCCAGCAGCCAAGGATGGGCGGAGACCCAGTACTTC
CDR3 protein: CASSQGWAETQYF

J gene: TRBJ1-2
V gene: TRBV23-1
D gene: TRBD1
clone size: NA
CDR3 DNA: TGCGCCAGCAGTCAAGGCGCGGACAGGATGTTTTATGGCTACACCTTC
CDR3 protein: CASSQGADRMFYGYTF

J gene: TRBJ2-7
V gene: TRBV6-6
D gene: NA
clone size: NA
CDR3 DNA: TGTGCCAGCAGTTACTCGTTGGCGGCTGGGGAGCAGTACTTC
CDR3 protein: CASSYSLAAGEQYF

J gene: TRBJ1-4
V gene: TRBV5-1
D gene: NA
clone size: NA
CDR3 DNA: TGCGCCAGCAGTTGGACGGCAAGGCCCAATGAAAAACTGTTTTTT
CDR3 protein: CASSWTARPNEKLFF

J gene: TRBJ1-1
V gene: TRBV10-3
D gene: NA
clone size: NA
CDR3 DNA: TGTGCCATAAGACCTTCAAGGGCTGGTAACTCTGAAGCTTTCTTT
CDR3 protein: CAIRPSRAGNSEAFF

J gene: TRBJ2-3
V gene: TRBV4-2
D gene: TRBD2
clone size: NA
CDR3 DNA: TGTGCCAGCAGCCAAGTTTCCCTAGCGGCTAGCACAGATACGCAGTATTTT
CDR3 protein: CASSQVSLAASTDTQYF

J gene: TRBJ2-3
V gene: TRBV11-1
D gene: NA
clone size: NA
CDR3 DNA: TGTGCCAGCAGCTTATTCCGGGAGCGGGCCACAGATACGCAGTATTTT
CDR3 protein: CASSLFRERATDTQYF

J gene: TRBJ2-1
V gene: TRBV29-1
D gene: TRBD2
clone size: NA
CDR3 DNA: TGCAGCTCTTGGACTAGCGGGGGGGAGGATGAGCAGTTCTTC
CDR3 protein: CSSWTSGGEDEQFF

J gene: TRBJ2-3
V gene: TRBV5-1
D gene: TRBD2
clone size: NA
CDR3 DNA: TGCGCCAGCAGCTTTGGGACTAGCGGGATGGGGACAGATACGCAGTATTTT
CDR3 protein: CASSFGTSGMGTDTQYF

J gene: TRBJ2-5
V gene: TRBV2
D gene: NA
clone size: NA
CDR3 DNA: TGTGCCAGCAGTGAATCATGGGTTAGCGGTTACCAAGAGACCCAGTACTTC
CDR3 protein: CASSESWVSGYQETQYF

J gene: TRBJ2-7
V gene: TRBV10-3
D gene: NA
clone size: NA
CDR3 DNA: TGTGCCATCAGTGCGCCTGGGGACGAGCAGTACTTC
CDR3 protein: CAISAPGDEQYF

J gene: TRBJ2-2
V gene: TRBV2
D gene: NA
clone size: once
CDR3 DNA: TGTGCCAGCAGTGAAGAGACTCTTTCGGGGGAGCTGTTTTTT
CDR3 protein: CASSEETLSGELFF

J gene: TRBJ2-7
V gene: TRBV5-1
D gene: TRBD1
clone size: NA
CDR3 DNA: TGCGCCAGCAGCCTAACAGGGGGCCGCTCCTACGAGCAGTACTTC
CDR3 protein: CASSLTGGRSYEQYF

J gene: TRBJ1-3
V gene: TRBV5-6
D gene: NA
clone size: NA
CDR3 DNA: TGTGCCAGCAGCTTGGTTAACTCTGGAAACACCATATATTTT
CDR3 protein: CASSLVNSGNTIYF

J gene: TRBJ1-1
V gene: TRBV27
D gene: NA
clone size: NA
CDR3 DNA: TGTGCCAGCAGTTTTATATCAGGGATTGCTGAAGCTTTCTTT
CDR3 protein: CASSFISGIAEAFF

J gene: TRBJ1-3
V gene: TRBV4-1
D gene: NA
clone size: NA
CDR3 DNA: TGCGCCAGCAGCCAAGAAAGGTCCCGCTCTGGAAACACCATATATTTT
CDR3 protein: CASSQERSRSGNTIYF

J gene: TRBJ2-1
V gene: TRBV27
D gene: TRBD2
clone size: NA
CDR3 DNA: TGTGCCAGCAGCCTACTGGGACTAGCGGGAGACAATGAGCAGTTCTTC
CDR3 protein: CASSLLGLAGDNEQFF

J gene: TRBJ2-2
V gene: TRBV11-2
D gene: NA
clone size: NA
CDR3 DNA: TGTGCCAGCAGCTTTTGGCTCAGCTCGAACACCGGGGAGCTGTTTTTT
CDR3 protein: CASSFWLSSNTGELFF

J gene: TRBJ2-1
V gene: TRBV7-2
D gene: NA
clone size: NA
CDR3 DNA: TGTGCCAGCAGCTTGGGTGGGACTTTTGAGCAGTTCTTC
CDR3 protein: CASSLGGTFEQFF

J gene: TRBJ2-3
V gene: TRBV7-9
D gene: NA
clone size: once
CDR3 DNA: TGTGCCAGCAGCTGGATTCGCGGGGCGAGGGTCGGCACAGATACGCAGTATTTT
CDR3 protein: CASSWIRGARVGTDTQYF

J gene: TRBJ1-5
V gene: TRBV5-8
D gene: NA
clone size: NA
CDR3 DNA: TGTGCCAGCAGCTTGTCCGGGGGAAACACCGGCAATCAGCCCCAGCATTTT
CDR3 protein: CASSLSGGNTGNQPQHF

J gene: TRBJ1-1
V gene: TRBV11-2
D gene: NA
clone size: NA
CDR3 DNA: TGTGCCAGCAGCACGAGGACAGAGGGCACTGAAGCTTTCTTT
CDR3 protein: CASSTRTEGTEAFF

J gene: TRBJ1-3
V gene: TRBV25-1
D gene: NA
clone size: NA
CDR3 DNA: TGTGCCAGCAGTTCCAAACACGGGACGGGAAACACCATATATTTT
CDR3 protein: CASSSKHGTGNTIYF

J gene: TRBJ2-7
V gene: TRBV4-3
D gene: TRBD1
clone size: NA
CDR3 DNA: TGCGCCAGCAGCCTAATGGACAGGAGCTCCTACGAGCAGTACTTC
CDR3 protein: CASSLMDRSSYEQYF

J gene: TRBJ2-5
V gene: TRBV10-1
D gene: NA
clone size: NA
CDR3 DNA: TGCGCCAGCAGTGAGGGGGCCCAAGAGACCCAGTACTTC
CDR3 protein: CASSEGAQETQYF

J gene: TRBJ1-4
V gene: TRBV4-1
D gene: NA
clone size: once
CDR3 DNA: TGCGCCAGCAGCCAAGGGTGGGGTCGCGGGGGTAATGAAAAACTGTTTTTT
CDR3 protein: CASSQGWGRGGNEKLFF

J gene: TRBJ1-2
V gene: TRBV6-5
D gene: NA
clone size: NA
CDR3 DNA: TGTGCCAGCAGTTTTGGGGAGGCACTGTACTATGGCTACACCTTC
CDR3 protein: CASSFGEALYYGYTF

J gene: TRBJ1-2
V gene: TRBV6-6
D gene: NA
clone size: NA
CDR3 DNA: TGTGCCAGCAGGAATCCCGAGACAGGCTTAGGCTACACCTTC
CDR3 protein: CASRNPETGLGYTF

J gene: TRBJ1-1
V gene: TRBV10-3
D gene: NA
clone size: NA
CDR3 DNA: TGTGCCATCAGGGATTCGAACACTGAAGCTTTCTTT
CDR3 protein: CAIRDSNTEAFF

J gene: TRBJ2-3
V gene: TRBV5-7
D gene: NA
clone size: NA
CDR3 DNA: TGTGCCAGCAGCTTGGGTAGGACTAAGTATTTGGTCACAGATACGCAGTATTTT
CDR3 protein: CASSLGRTKYLVTDTQYF

J gene: TRBJ2-3
V gene: TRBV5-1
D gene: NA
clone size: NA
CDR3 DNA: TGCGCCAGCACCTCACCTGCCACAGATACGCAGTATTTT
CDR3 protein: CASTSPATDTQYF

J gene: TRBJ1-2
V gene: TRBV30
D gene: NA
clone size: NA
CDR3 DNA: TGTGCCTGGAGTGTATGGGCAACTAACTATGGCTACACCTTC
CDR3 protein: CAWSVWATNYGYTF

J gene: TRBJ2-6
V gene: TRBV18
D gene: NA
clone size: NA
CDR3 DNA: TGTGCCAGCTCACCGTTAGGGTTAGGCTCTGGGGCCAACGTCCTGACTTTC
CDR3 protein: CASSPLGLGSGANVLTF

J gene: TRBJ2-3
V gene: TRBV21-1
D gene: NA
clone size: NA
CDR3 DNA: TGTGCCACCCAGAGAAAGGGTGAGGGTCCTAGCACAGATACGCAGTATTTT
CDR3 protein: CATQRKGEGPSTDTQYF

J gene: TRBJ1-5
V gene: TRBV4-2
D gene: TRBD1
clone size: NA
CDR3 DNA: TGTGCCAGCAGCCATCCGACAGGGCGCAATCAGCCCCAGCATTTT
CDR3 protein: CASSHPTGRNQPQHF

J gene: TRBJ2-5
V gene: TRBV6-1
D gene: TRBD1
clone size: NA
CDR3 DNA: TGTGCCAGCAGTGTAGGACAGGTGGGGGAGACCCAGTACTTC
CDR3 protein: CASSVGQVGETQYF